This T cell receptor (beta chain) was retrieved from a study of blood T cells in healthy people across ages. The table lists this clonotype with a count of one. Its target is not known. Primed by a sample-barcoded 5' primer and a J-beta primer mix, a second PCR proceeded for about 7 to 11 cycles. TCRdb re-called the 5' RACE reads through MiXCR, storing one row per CDR3 protein. The sample includes 1.2 million to 1.5 million distinct CDR3 sequences, approximately 40% of them seen just once. Study-level findings and limits: Because donor CMV status was unknown, expanded clonotype changes were possibly confounded. Unsorted PBMCs ruled out conclusive naive versus antigen-experienced comparison.

With each sample, at least 5.5 micrograms of total RNA were extracted. This clonotype was obtained from a woman aged 18-35 years in good health. The specimen was blood.

As DNA, the CDR3 is TGTGCCAGCAGCTTGGAAGTCTCCATGAACACTGAAGCTTTCTTT. Translating it yields CASSLEVSMNTEAFF. The rearrangement joins TRBV5-8 to TRBJ1-1; D remains ambiguous. The CDR3 consists of 15 residues. Germline CDR1 is SGHTS and CDR2 is YDEGEE. The V end was cut by 0 bases, the J end by 0 bases, with 9 bases between.